Shown below are 9 T cell receptor beta chains from a single sample sequenced in a study of radiotherapy plus CTLA-4 blockade in lung cancer. Generated by immunoSEQ multiplex PCR, the TCRdb table keeps only in-frame clones and is missing some. The sample has 45,000 to 55,000 clones, 80% to 90% seen once. Material: peripheral blood, obtained from a patient treated with radiotherapy plus ipilimumab. The receptors were sampled from a human donor with non-small cell lung cancer that progressed on radiotherapy plus ipilimumab. Some clones in this sample may be carry-over from other donors' samples.

The rearrangement joins TRBV6-1 to TRBJ1-2; TRBD1 is a possible D gene (5 bases). V was pared by 2 bases and J by 4 bases, with 14 bases between. The CDR3 is 15 residues long. Germline CDR1 MNHNS, CDR2 SASEGT. CDR3 coding DNA: TGTGCCAGCAGTGAAACGGGGGACTACGGCTATGGCTACACCTTC. Translation gives CASSETGDYGYGYTF.

This chain connects TRBV19 to TRBJ2-7, with D perhaps TRBD2 (6 bases). Trimming removed 5 bases at V and 1 base at J, with 12 bases between. This CDR3 region has 14 residues. Per the germline V gene, CDR1 is LNHDA and CDR2 is SQIVND (reference sequence). The CDR3 region has the DNA TGTGCCAGTAGTGCCCTCGGGAGATCCTACGAGCAGTACTTC. It yields the protein CASSALGRSYEQYF.

V and J are TRBV15 and TRBJ2-6, with D unresolved. Germline V lookup: CDR1 LNHNV, CDR2 YYDKDF (reference sequence). The CDR3 is 14 residues long. Deletions cut 5 bases from V and 0 bases from J, with 5 bases between. The DNA for the CDR3 is TGTGCCACCAGCTCCCTCTCTGGGGCCAACGTCCTGACTTTC. It specifies CATSSLSGANVLTF. Full variable domain (missing parts from reference TRBV15 and TRBJ2-6): DAMVIQNPRYQVTQFGKPVTLSCSQTLNHNVMYWYQQKSSQAPKLLFHYYDKDFNNEADTPDNFQSRRPNTSFCFLDIRSPGLGDTAMYLCATSSLSGANVLTFGAGSRLTVL.

In the case of this clone: Compared with germline, one end of the junction differs, possibly owing to a read error. The rearrangement links TRBV5-5 to TRBJ1-5, with D tentatively TRBD1 (6 bases). CDR3 size: 13 residues. CDR1 and CDR2 (germline): SGHKS, YYEKEE (reference sequence). CDR3 region: CANSWTGNQPQHF. CDR3 nucleotides: TGTGCCAACAGCTGGACAGGCAATCAGCCCCAGCATTTT.

The chain has TRBV10-3 and TRBJ1-5; TRBD1 is a possible D gene (6 bases). Per germline, CDR1 ENHRY and CDR2 SYGVKD. V gave up 6 bases and J gave up 3 bases, with 9 bases separating them. The CDR3 extends over 13 amino acids. The CDR3: CAISRDNNQPQHF. The DNA of the CDR3 is TGTGCCATCAGCCGGGACAACAATCAGCCCCAGCATTTT.

The rearrangement uses TRBV4-2 and TRBJ1-1; weak D call: TRBD1 (6 bases). This CDR3 comprises 14 residues. Trimming stripped 1 base from V and 3 bases from J, with 9 bases between. The germline gives CDR1 LGHNA, CDR2 YNFKEQ. CDR3 sequence: CASSQGQADTEAFF. DNA for the CDR3: TGTGCCAGCAGCCAAGGACAGGCGGACACTGAAGCTTTCTTT.

This clone was found once. The V gene is TRBV19, the J gene TRBJ1-4; D call uncertain. Germline loops: CDR1 LNHDA, CDR2 SQIVND (reference sequence). Trimming pared 8 bases from V and 0 bases from J, leaving 13 bases between. This CDR3 has 15 residues. CDR3 in amino acids: CASHRQAATNEKLFF. CDR3 sequence (DNA): TGTGCCAGTCATCGGCAGGCTGCAACTAATGAAAAACTGTTTTTT.

The chain is built from TRBV21-1 and TRBJ1-5. TRBV21-1 is a pseudogene. This CDR3 spans 12 amino acids. This CDR3 reads CASSKVGQLAHF. CDR3 coding DNA: TGTGCCAGCAGCAAAGTAGGACAACTAGCGCATTTT.

DNA of the CDR3: TGTGCCAGCAGCAATCCCGGTTCTCACTACGAGCAGTACTTC. This translates into CASSNPGSHYEQYF. V is TRBV7-9 and J is TRBJ2-7; D call uncertain. This CDR3 has 14 residues. Germline CDR1 reads SEHNR; CDR2 reads FQNEAQ (reference sequence). V was clipped by 5 bases and J by 3 bases, with 14 bases between them.